This TCR beta chain was identified during a study of cytomegalovirus exposure and HLA in healthy donors. Study-wide results and limits: TCR beta chain V- and J-gene trimming was linked, in a later analysis, to a missense variant in DCLRE1C.

The V end lost 6 bases, the J end lost 4 bases, and 16 bases lay between the germline ends. Germline CDR1 and CDR2: LNHDA and SQIVND (reference sequence). The CDR3 sequence is 15 residues long. The PCR contained 60 Vbeta and 13 Jbeta primers. Using immunoSEQ multiplex PCR, the repertoire was profiled, and TCRdb retains in-frame clones only, with some absent. Found here are under 200,000 clones, nearly 80% of them singletons; the top ten hold 2.5% to 3.5%. On this clone: What it binds is not known.

This chain joins TRBV19 and TRBJ1-3, with D perhaps TRBD1 (6 bases). Sequenced: PBMCs. This sequence originates from a woman aged 40 to 49 in good health and CMV-seronegative. CDR3 nucleotide sequence: TGTGCCAGTAGGAAAGGACAGCCCGCCGGAAACACCATATATTTT. This translates into CASRKGQPAGNTIYF.